This TCR beta chain was documented in a study of T cell responses to AZD1222 COVID-19 vaccine. Study results and limitations: Within unmutated variant regions lay the reported targets of nearly half of spike-specific TCRs. CD4 TCRs covered the whole spike, strongest at regions 160-218 and 743-854.

The table came from immunoSEQ multiplex PCR; TCRdb's copy has only in-frame clones and leaves some out. The table lists fewer than 150,000 clones, over 80% of them singletons. This clone was seen only once. No antigen is known for it. The TCR originated in an adult who received the AZD1222 COVID-19 vaccine. This specimen consisted of peripheral blood, obtained 28 days after the second AZD1222 dose.

The CDR3 loop reads CASSLSHQIGYTF. CDR3 sequence (DNA): TGTGCCAGCAGTTTATCCCACCAGATCGGCTACACCTTC. V and J are TRBV27 and TRBJ1-2; D gene ambiguous. The V end was cut by 0 bases, the J end by 8 bases, with 10 bases between. The CDR3 consists of 13 residues. Germline V gene data show CDR1 as MNHEY and CDR2 as SMNVEV (reference sequence).